This T cell receptor (beta chain) derives from a study of T cell responses to AZD1222 COVID-19 vaccine. Trimming cost V 2 bases and J 6 bases, with 8 bases left between them. CDR3 length: 13 amino acids. The V gene's germline CDR1 is SGHVS and CDR2 FQNEAQ. Only in-frame clones appear in the TCRdb table, and some are missing; sequencing was by immunoSEQ multiplex PCR. The sample contains about 85,000 clones, 70% to 90% of which appear only once. This sample comprised peripheral blood, obtained on day 0 of AZD1222 vaccination. The V and J genes are TRBV7-8 and TRBJ2-1, with a tentative D call TRBD1 (5 bases). The clonotype was recovered from an adult in good health. CDR3 residues: CASSLQGSNEQFF. The CDR3, as DNA: TGTGCCAGCAGCTTACAGGGAAGCAATGAGCAGTTCTTC.